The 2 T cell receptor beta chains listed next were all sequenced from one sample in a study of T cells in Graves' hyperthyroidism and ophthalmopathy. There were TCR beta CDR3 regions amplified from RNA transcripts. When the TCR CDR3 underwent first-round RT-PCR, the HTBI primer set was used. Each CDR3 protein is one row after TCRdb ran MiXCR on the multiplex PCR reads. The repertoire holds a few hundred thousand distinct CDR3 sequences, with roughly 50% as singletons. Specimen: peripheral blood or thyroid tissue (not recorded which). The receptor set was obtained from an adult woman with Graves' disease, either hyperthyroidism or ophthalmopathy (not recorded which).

The CDR3 coding sequence is TGTGCCAGCAGCTCATCTAGCGGGTACACCATATATTTT. Protein product: CASSSSSGYTIYF. The V and J genes are TRBV7-9 and TRBJ1-3; D unresolved. The germline gives CDR1 SEHNR, CDR2 FQNEAQ (reference sequence). V was clipped by 4 bases and J by 8 bases, with 12 bases between them. This CDR3 region has 13 residues.

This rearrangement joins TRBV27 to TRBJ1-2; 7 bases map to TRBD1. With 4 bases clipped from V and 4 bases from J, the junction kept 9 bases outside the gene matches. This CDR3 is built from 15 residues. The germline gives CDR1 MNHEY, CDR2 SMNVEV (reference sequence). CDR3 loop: CASSSPGQYFYGYTF. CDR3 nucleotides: TGTGCCAGCAGTTCACCGGGACAGTATTTCTATGGCTACACCTTC.